This T cell receptor beta chain was documented in a study of cytomegalovirus exposure and HLA in healthy donors. Study-wide points: Productive rates of about 87% or about 30% were seen for most TCR beta V segments in an earlier analysis. In a later analysis, most CMV-associated TCR beta chains appeared HLA-restricted.

PCR amplification relied on 60 Vbeta primers (plus 13 Jbeta primers). Under the authors' procedure: Later, roughly 77 million unique TCR beta chains were counted in an analysis, and roughly 10 million of them were shared. Produced via immunoSEQ multiplex PCR; TCRdb's table is partial and in-frame only. V and J calls plus clone size are reproduced from that table; the DNA served to infer D and trimming. This table holds 120,000 or so clones, roughly 82% found once. With respect to this clone: Its antigen is still unknown.

The CDR3 loop spans 12 amino acids. CDR1 is LNHNV and CDR2 is YYDKDF in the germline V gene (reference sequence). V gave up 4 bases and J gave up 6 bases, with 10 bases separating them. The chain is built from TRBV15 and TRBJ2-7; the D gene is possibly TRBD2 (6 bases). The receptor was isolated from a woman aged 18-29 years in good health and CMV-seronegative. The specimen was PBMCs. The CDR3 DNA is TGTGCCACCAGCAATTTGGGGGGCGAGCAGTACTTC. This codes for CATSNLGGEQYF.